This T cell receptor beta chain was sequenced for a study of blood T cell repertoires in COVID-19. V was clipped by 1 base and J by 8 bases; unmatched bases: 8. The CDR3 has 15 amino acids. Germline V gene lookup returns CDR1 SGHDT and CDR2 YYEEEE. The assay was immunoSEQ multiplex PCR, and TCRdb's table has in-frame clones only and misses some. This sample has 350,000 to 400,000 clones; roughly 86% occur once, and the top ten carry 1.5% to 2.5%. The sequenced material came from PBMCs or T cells enriched from blood (not recorded which). This chain links TRBV5-6 with TRBJ2-1; 8 bases are a match to TRBD2. This clonotype was obtained from a man aged 35-49 years in a cohort exposed to, infected with or recovered from COVID-19 (not recorded which). The CDR3 loop reads CASSLYGGRLDEQFF. CDR3 in DNA: TGTGCCAGCAGCTTGTATGGCGGGAGGCTGGATGAGCAGTTCTTC.